This T cell receptor beta chain stems from a study of blood T cell repertoires in COVID-19. Study-level information: The cDNA or gDNA used as material had been derived from T cells, B-cell-depleted T cells, or PBMCs.

Germline CDR1 is SGHRS and CDR2 is YFSETQ. V shed 2 bases, J shed 5 bases, and the junction held 5 bases outside the gene matches. The CDR3 consists of 14 residues. Original data processing: From reference gene primer amplification, estimates of nucleated cell counts were derived. Method: immunoSEQ multiplex PCR; TCRdb's copy keeps in-frame clones and lacks some. For V, J and clone size, that table is used; D and trimming come from the DNA. Altogether over 120,000 clones are present, 88% being singletons, with the ten largest covering 1.5% to 2%. Sequencing was carried out using peripheral blood. The chain combines TRBV5-1 with TRBJ2-5, with 8 bases that match TRBD2. The clonotype was recovered from an older man with acute or convalescent COVID-19. Here the CDR3 reads CASSFAAGGETQYF. In nucleotides, the CDR3 is TGCGCCAGCAGCTTCGCGGCGGGAGGCGAGACCCAGTACTTC.